The 17 T cell receptor beta chains given below trace back to one sample, sequenced in a study of beta chain features in type 1 diabetes. Study-wide results and limits: For Type 1 diabetes patients, all four CD4+ subsets carried TCRB CDR3s that were moderately but significantly shorter.

Expressed TCRB transcripts were sequenced because the isolated RNA had all been reverse transcribed beforehand. Assay used: immunoSEQ multiplex PCR; TCRdb lists only in-frame clones, some missing. Of some 700,000 clones listed, roughly 13% are singletons. For these receptors, no antigen is known. Sequencing was carried out using naive CD4+ T cells from blood. The receptor source for this set is a man between 18 and 35 years old with type 1 diabetes.

This rearrangement joins TRBV5-1 to TRBJ2-3, with D perhaps given as TRBD1 or TRBD2 (5 bases each). The CDR3 spans 16 residues. The V gene's germline CDR1 is SGHRS and CDR2 YFSETQ. Trimming left V 1 base short and J 3 bases short, with 15 bases between. This CDR3 reads CASSLRGAVGTDTQYF. The CDR3 DNA reads TGCGCCAGCAGCTTGAGAGGGGCCGTGGGGACAGATACGCAGTATTTT.

This clone has more than one count but fewer than ten. This chain connects TRBV25-1 to TRBJ2-1, with D tentatively TRBD2 (6 bases). Germline-derived CDR1 and CDR2 are MGHDK and SYGVNS. The V and J ends lost 4 bases and 6 bases respectively, with 13 bases between them. This CDR3 has 14 residues. In DNA, the CDR3 is TGTGCCAGCAGTGGGAATGGAGGGTCCAATGAGCAGTTCTTC. It codes for CASSGNGGSNEQFF.

In its sample, this clone was seen a few times. This chain links TRBV5-1 with TRBJ2-7; D perhaps matches TRBD1 (6 bases). CDR1 is SGHRS, CDR2 YFSETQ, per germline. This CDR3 region has 14 residues. V lost 2 bases and J 5 bases, leaving 14 bases between the germline ends. CDR3 coding DNA: TGCGCCAGCAGCTTCGGGACCCCAGGGGACGAGCAGTACTTC. Translated, it gives CASSFGTPGDEQYF. The full variable domain, with the rest looked up from reference TRBV5-1 and TRBJ2-7, is KAGVTQTPRYLIKTRGQQVTLSCSPISGHRSVSWYQQTPGQGLQFLFEYFSETQRNKGNFPGRFSGRQFSNSRSEMNVSTLELGDSALYLCASSFGTPGDEQYFGPGTRLTVT.

CDR3 sequence reads: CASSLEGGAYNEQFF. DNA of the CDR3: TGTGCCAGCAGCTTAGAAGGGGGCGCCTACAATGAGCAGTTCTTC. The rearrangement uses TRBV7-6 and TRBJ2-1, with 7 bases identical to TRBD1. This CDR3 comprises 15 residues. The ends lost 1 base at V and 2 bases at J; junction bases unmatched: 2. Germline CDR1 and CDR2: SGHVS and FNYEAQ.

This chain links TRBV2 with TRBJ1-5; D gene uncertain. V was cut by 7 bases and J by 0 bases, with 7 bases left in between. The CDR3 length is 13 residues. The germline gives CDR1 SNHLY, CDR2 FYNNEI. DNA of the CDR3: TGTGCCAGCACCCAGGATAGCAATCAGCCCCAGCATTTT. Its protein is CASTQDSNQPQHF.

The chain employs TRBV14 and TRBJ1-5; tentative D call: TRBD1 (6 bases). This CDR3 is built from 18 residues. V was pared by 1 base and J by 0 bases, with 16 bases between. Germline-derived CDR1 and CDR2 are SGHDN and FVKESK. The CDR3 bases are TGTGCCAGCAGCCAAGTTATGGGGGGCCCCTTTAGCAATCAGCCCCAGCATTTT. This encodes CASSQVMGGPFSNQPQHF.

This rearrangement joins TRBV18 to TRBJ2-5; 10 nucleotides agree with TRBD1. Looked up from germline, CDR1 is KGHSH and CDR2 is LQKENI. This CDR3 has 17 amino acids. The V and J ends lost 3 bases and 4 bases, in that order; junction bases with no gene match: 11. The CDR3 region is CASSPTQSRTGGETQYF. For the CDR3, the DNA is TGTGCCAGCTCACCTACCCAAAGTCGGACAGGGGGAGAGACCCAGTACTTC.

The rearrangement joins TRBV10-2 to TRBJ2-5, with TRBD2 matching over 7 bases. This CDR3 has 16 residues. The germline CDR1 and CDR2 sequences are WSHSY and SAAADI. V gave up 0 bases and J gave up 2 bases; unmatched junction bases: 6. CDR3 residues: CASSESSGLGQETQYF. DNA for the CDR3: TGCGCCAGCAGTGAGTCATCCGGACTAGGACAAGAGACCCAGTACTTC.

The sample holds a few counts of this clone. The chain links TRBV11-3 to TRBJ1-4, with 7 bases identical to TRBD1. The CDR3 totals 13 residues. CDR1 and CDR2 from the germline V gene are SGHNT and YENEEA. The junction had 7 bases not matched to a gene; V was cut back by 4 bases and J by 11 bases. The CDR3 spells CASSSTGYQKLFF. As DNA, the CDR3 is TGTGCCAGCAGCTCGACAGGGTATCAGAAACTGTTTTTT.

Ten or more counts support this clone. J is TRBJ2-1 and V is TRBV4-1; 7 bases are a match to TRBD2. Germline V gene data show CDR1 as MGHRA and CDR2 as YSYEKL. J lost 6 bases, V lost 0 bases, and 11 bases had no gene match. CDR3 length: 17 residues. The CDR3 region has the DNA TGCGCCAGCAGCCAAGATAGCGCGGCGGGGGTTGTCAATGAGCAGTTCTTC. It yields the protein CASSQDSAAGVVNEQFF.

This rearrangement joins TRBV19 to TRBJ1-6, with 9 bases identical to TRBD1. J was trimmed by 9 bases and V by 9 bases; bases with no gene match: 6. This CDR3 comprises 13 residues. The V gene's germline CDR1 is LNHDA and CDR2 SQIVND (reference sequence). This CDR3 is CASDDRGISPLHF. CDR3 nucleotides: TGTGCCAGCGACGACAGGGGGATTTCACCCCTCCACTTT.

This clone was seen a handful of times. Written as DNA, the CDR3 is TGCAGCGTTGAAAAGGGACCCAACCCCACAGATACGCAGTATTTT. It codes for CSVEKGPNPTDTQYF. V is TRBV29-1 and J is TRBJ2-3, with D perhaps assigned TRBD1 or TRBD2 (5 bases each). The CDR3 length is 15 residues. In germline, CDR1 is SQVTM, CDR2 ANQGSEA. Trimming took 2 bases from V and 2 from J, leaving 14 bases between them.

The chain couples TRBV7-9 to TRBJ2-5, with D hard to call. TRBJ2-7 explains the end of the DNA better; the J call may be wrong. The CDR3 contains 11 residues. Germline CDR1 is SEHNR and CDR2 is FQNEAQ (reference sequence). CDR3 sequence reads: CASSFTYEQYF. CDR3 nucleotides: TGTGCCAGCAGCTTTACGTACGAGCAGTACTTC.

This chain connects TRBV27 to TRBJ1-6, with 8 bases fitting TRBD1. V lost 7 bases to trimming and J lost 4 bases; unmatched junction nucleotides: 3. The CDR3 is made up of 14 amino acids. Germline CDR1 reads MNHEY; CDR2 reads SMNVEV (reference sequence). The CDR3 region is CASTGQEYNSPLHF. In nucleotides, the CDR3 is TGTGCCAGCACGGGACAGGAGTATAATTCACCCCTCCACTTT.

The J gene is TRBJ1-6, the V gene TRBV7-2; 8 bases fit TRBD1. This CDR3 has 15 amino acids. Germline V lookup: CDR1 SGHTA, CDR2 FQGNSA. The junction had 6 bases not matched to a gene; V was cut back by 4 bases and J by 7 bases. The CDR3 region is CASSSGDRKNSPLHF. Written as DNA, the CDR3 is TGTGCCAGCAGCTCCGGGGACAGGAAGAATTCACCCCTCCACTTT.

The chain couples TRBV5-1 to TRBJ2-1; the match to TRBD1 covers 8 bases. Germline lookup yields CDR1 SGHRS and CDR2 YFSETQ. V dropped 4 bases and J dropped 6; count of bases not matched to a gene: 6. There are 14 residues in the CDR3. CDR3 region: CASSPRQGFNEQFF. The CDR3 nucleotides read TGCGCCAGCAGCCCAAGACAGGGGTTCAATGAGCAGTTCTTC.

This clone was observed a handful of times. The chain uses TRBV9 and TRBJ1-1, with D perhaps TRBD1 (5 bases). CDR3 length equals 14 residues. Trimming pared 4 bases from V and 1 base from J, leaving 11 bases between. Germline CDR1 is SGDLS and CDR2 is YYNGEE. CDR3 loop: CASSPTTENTEAFF. CDR3 sequence (DNA): TGTGCCAGCAGCCCCACGACAGAGAACACTGAAGCTTTCTTT.